This T cell receptor beta chain derives from a study of identical twins. MiXCR was run by TCRdb on the 5' RACE reads, yielding one entry per CDR3 protein. The repertoire holds about 890,000 distinct CDR3 sequences, roughly an eighth seen once, with around 1.5% in the top ten. This clonotype was found many times. Its antigen is still unknown. General study points: Twins' excess sharing was less marked for out-of-frame beta sequences. Monozygotic twins shared more out-of-frame TCR alpha than recombination models predicted. Among out-of-frame alpha sequences shared by twins, low generation probability occurred in excess.

This sample also belongs to another study, concerning yellow fever vaccine responses in identical twins. That investigation notes: Twin vaccine T cell responses reportedly seemed partly convergent, partly personalized.

The TCR comes from a woman under 30 in good health. Sequencing input: PBMCs.

CDR3 amino acids: CASSQLSNEQYF. The DNA of the CDR3 is TGTGCCAGCAGCCAGTTATCCAACGAGCAGTACTTC. J is TRBJ2-7 and V is TRBV3-1; D is unclear. This CDR3 comprises 12 residues. The germline V gene encodes CDR1 LGHDT and CDR2 YNNKEL (reference sequence). Trimming took 3 bases from V and 5 from J, leaving 8 bases between them.